This T cell receptor beta chain comes out of a study of OX40 agonist ivuxolimab in advanced cancers. Notes on the study in general: Some of the lowest clonal expansion was seen in partial responders at 0.1-3.0 mg/kg.

About this clone: What it binds is not known.

Clones were read by immunoSEQ multiplex PCR, and TCRdb kept only the in-frame ones, dropping some. The sample lists approximately 69,000 clones, about nine tenths occurring once. Patients had blood sampled at baseline and again on cycle 4 day 1 and cycle 7 day 1. This clonotype was obtained from an adult with an advanced solid tumor such as melanoma, head and neck, liver or kidney cancer. This material consisted of CD4+ or CD8+ T cells sorted from blood, taken in a trial of the OX40 agonist ivuxolimab.

CDR3 coding DNA: TGTGCCAGCAGCAAAGCGCCGGCACCTCCTGGAAACACCATATATTTT. Amino acids: CASSKAPAPPGNTIYF. The chain carries TRBV21-1 and TRBJ1-3. TRBV21-1 is listed as a pseudogene. This CDR3 contains 16 residues.